The 6 T cell receptor beta chains reported below all come from one sample, sequenced in a study of blood T cell repertoires in COVID-19. The repertoire was sequenced with immunoSEQ multiplex PCR; TCRdb's copy has only in-frame clones and lacks some. The top ten clones hold roughly 4.9% of a sample with 210,000 or so clones, roughly 80% of them seen once. Sequencing was done on a sample of peripheral blood. The origin of the receptors is a human donor in a cohort sampled during active COVID-19.

The chain employs TRBV6-2 or TRBV6-3 and TRBJ2-3, with 8 bases fitting TRBD2. CDR1 and CDR2 from the germline V gene are MNHEY and SVGEGT. The CDR3 contains 15 residues. The trim removed 4 bases at V and 4 bases at J, leaving 7 bases unmatched. The CDR3 sequence is CASSWTSLGPDTQYF. The CDR3 DNA reads as TGTGCCAGCAGTTGGACTAGCCTCGGCCCAGATACGCAGTATTTT.

The table lists this clone with a count of one. The chain employs TRBV7-3 and TRBJ2-7; 9 bases agree with TRBD1. Trimming cost V 5 bases and J 6 bases; bases outside gene matches: 5. The CDR3 is 13 residues long. Germline V gene lookup returns CDR1 SGHTA and CDR2 FQGTGA. The CDR3 spells CASSTQDRGEQYF. CDR3 sequence (DNA): TGTGCCAGCAGCACTCAGGACAGGGGCGAGCAGTACTTC.

The chain employs TRBV5-5 and TRBJ1-2; no firm D call. V was trimmed by 0 bases and J by 8 bases, leaving 14 bases between them. This CDR3 is 14 amino acids long. Germline assignment: CDR1 SGHKS and CDR2 YYEKEE (reference sequence). The CDR3 DNA follows: TGTGCCAGCAGCTTGGAGGGCAGGAGGGAGGGCTACACCTTC. This codes for CASSLEGRREGYTF.

The chain has TRBV14 and TRBJ1-2; 7 nucleotides agree with TRBD1. The CDR3 consists of 14 residues. Germline V gene lookup returns CDR1 SGHDN and CDR2 FVKESK. V gave up 2 bases and J gave up 8 bases; unmatched junction bases: 8. The CDR3 bases are TGTGCCAGCAGCCAACGGACAGGCGGCGAGGGCTACACCTTC. Translation gives CASSQRTGGEGYTF. Supplemented by reference TRBV14 and TRBJ1-2, the full variable domain reads EAGVTQFPSHSVIEKGQTVTLRCDPISGHDNLYWYRRVMGKEIKFLLHFVKESKQDESGMPNNRFLAERTGGTYSTLKVQPAELEDSGVYFCASSQRTGGEGYTFGSGTRLTVV.

The genes are TRBV24-1 and TRBJ2-1; 12 nucleotides match TRBD2. The CDR3 length is 19 residues. V shed 3 bases, J shed 0 bases, and the junction held 8 bases outside the gene matches. The germline V gene has CDR1 KGHDR and CDR2 SFDVKD. The CDR3 protein is CATSDPPGLAGNSYNEQFF. Written as DNA, the CDR3 is TGTGCCACCAGTGATCCCCCTGGACTAGCGGGGAACTCCTACAATGAGCAGTTCTTC.

The CDR3: CASSLQAGDQPQHF. CDR3 in DNA: TGTGCCAGCAGCTTGCAGGCGGGAGATCAGCCCCAGCATTTT. The rearrangement joins TRBV5-5 to TRBJ1-5; D unclear. CDR3 length: 14 residues. Trimming removed 1 base at V and 5 bases at J, with 10 bases between. Per germline, CDR1 SGHKS and CDR2 YYEKEE (reference sequence).